Listed below are T cell receptor beta chains from one sample, sequenced in a study of PD-1 blockade in mismatch repair-deficient tumors. TCRdb keeps only in-frame clones here, not all; method: immunoSEQ multiplex PCR. The sample lists more than 85,000 clones, about 79% occurring once. The source was peripheral blood, collected about 36 weeks after starting pembrolizumab. The receptors were sampled from an adult with mismatch repair-deficient cancer. Both conserved end residues are part of each CDR3. D genes are given only for firm matches. The size field is filled for only some rows; it gives once, few, many or a size class.

D | size | J | V | CDR3 | DNA
- | - | TRBJ1-2 | TRBV7-9 | CASTPAGDNYGYTF | TGTGCCAGCACTCCTGCAGGAGACAACTATGGCTACACCTTC
TRBD2 | few | TRBJ2-1 | TRBV5-6 | CASSSIRLAGSGEQFF | TGTGCCAGCAGCTCAATCCGACTAGCGGGATCGGGTGAGCAGTTCTTC
TRBD1 | - | TRBJ2-7 | TRBV7-2 | CASSSGQGAVAYEQYF | TGTGCCAGCAGCTCGGGACAGGGGGCGGTTGCCTACGAGCAGTACTTC
- | once | TRBJ1-2 | TRBV30 | CAWSRTVSNYGYTF | TGTGCCTGGAGCAGGACTGTATCAAACTATGGCTACACCTTC
- | - | TRBJ2-5 | TRBV7-6 | CASRPVQGWLETQYF | TGTGCCAGCAGGCCTGTCCAGGGTTGGTTGGAGACCCAGTACTTC
TRBD2 | - | TRBJ2-7 | TRBV7-2 | CASSLSGKAYEQYF | TGTGCCAGCAGCTTAAGCGGGAAGGCCTACGAGCAGTACTTC
- | - | TRBJ2-7 | TRBV7-9 | CASSLKGKGMSGEQYF | TGTGCCAGCAGCCTCAAGGGGAAAGGGATGTCGGGCGAGCAGTACTTC
- | - | TRBJ2-7 | TRBV19 | CASSISLPYEQYF | TGTGCCAGTAGTATAAGTCTTCCCTACGAGCAGTACTTC
TRBD2 | - | TRBJ2-7 | TRBV18 | CASSPTSGRAVSSYEQYF | TGTGCCAGCTCCCCCACTAGCGGGAGGGCAGTAAGCTCCTACGAGCAGTACTTC
TRBD1 | - | TRBJ1-3 | TRBV6-1 | CASSELTGASSGNTIYF | TGTGCCAGCAGTGAGTTGACAGGGGCGAGCTCTGGAAACACCATATATTTT
- | - | TRBJ1-1 | TRBV13 | CASSLGRPNTEAFF | TGTGCCAGCAGCTTAGGACGGCCGAACACTGAAGCTTTCTTT
- | - | TRBJ2-2 | TRBV10-3 | CAISESSGANTGELFF | TGTGCCATCAGTGAGTCTTCAGGGGCGAACACCGGGGAGCTGTTTTTT
- | - | TRBJ1-1 | TRBV6-5 | CASSSQMSTEAFF | TGTGCCAGCAGTTCCCAGATGAGCACTGAAGCTTTCTTT
- | once | TRBJ2-2 | TRBV7-8 | CASSLETRKAGELFF | TGTGCCAGCAGCTTAGAGACTAGGAAGGCCGGGGAGCTGTTTTTT
TRBD2 | - | TRBJ2-7 | TRBV2 | CASTEPAGVYEQYF | TGTGCCAGCACCGAGCCAGCGGGAGTATACGAGCAGTACTTC
TRBD2 | - | TRBJ2-1 | TRBV6-5 | CASTLGRSGIYEQFF | TGTGCCAGCACCTTAGGGCGTAGCGGGATCTATGAGCAGTTCTTC
- | - | TRBJ1-1 | TRBV2 | CASSEGSVNTEAFF | TGTGCCAGCAGTGAAGGGTCGGTGAACACTGAAGCTTTCTTT
TRBD1 | - | TRBJ2-7 | TRBV10-3 | CATIRDSSYEQYF | TGTGCCACCATCCGGGACAGCTCCTACGAGCAGTACTTC
- | - | TRBJ2-2 | TRBV7-3 | CASSGRPDGELFF | TGTGCCAGCAGCGGTCGGCCGGACGGGGAGCTGTTTTTT
- | - | TRBJ2-7 | TRBV5-6 | CASSLMGQDLVGGREQYF | TGTGCCAGCAGCTTGATGGGACAAGATCTAGTTGGGGGACGCGAGCAGTACTTC
- | - | TRBJ1-1 | TRBV30 | CAWSRQGAEAFF | TGTGCCTGGAGTAGGCAGGGCGCTGAAGCTTTCTTT
- | - | TRBJ1-1 | TRBV6-5 | CASSYEGLGLSAFF | TGTGCCAGCAGTTACGAAGGGTTGGGCCTTTCGGCTTTCTTT
- | - | TRBJ1-3 | TRBV7-9 | CASSFSPGTGNTIYF | TGTGCCAGCAGCTTTTCCCCAGGGACTGGAAACACCATATATTTT
TRBD1 | - | TRBJ1-5 | TRBV19 | CASSIETGGGQPQHF | TGTGCCAGTAGTATTGAGACAGGGGGCGGTCAGCCCCAGCATTTT
TRBD2 | few | TRBJ2-1 | TRBV19 | CASDSSGTSGSIYNEQFF | TGTGCCAGCGACTCCTCCGGGACTAGCGGGAGTATCTACAATGAGCAGTTCTTC
- | - | TRBJ2-7 | TRBV27 | CASSFGLGYEQYF | TGTGCCAGCAGTTTCGGGTTGGGATACGAGCAGTACTTC
TRBD2 | - | TRBJ2-1 | TRBV19 | CASSIGTSGNNEQFF | TGTGCCAGTAGTATAGGGACTAGCGGAAACAATGAGCAGTTCTTC
TRBD2 | - | TRBJ2-3 | TRBV28 | CASKLAVSTDTQYF | TGTGCCAGCAAGCTAGCGGTGAGCACAGATACGCAGTATTTT
TRBD2 | - | TRBJ2-3 | TRBV2 | CATETGVGSSGSPDTQYF | TGTGCCACCGAGACAGGGGTTGGTTCTAGCGGGAGCCCGGATACGCAGTATTTT
- | once | TRBJ2-1 | TRBV30 | CAWTRYNEQFF | TGTGCCTGGACCCGCTACAATGAGCAGTTCTTC
TRBD2 | - | TRBJ2-1 | TRBV19 | CASSARGGRSYNEQFF | TGTGCCAGTAGTGCCCGCGGGGGTCGTTCCTACAATGAGCAGTTCTTC
TRBD2 | once | TRBJ2-3 | TRBV29-1 | CSARLAGGRADTQYF | TGCAGCGCCCGACTAGCGGGAGGAAGAGCAGATACGCAGTATTTT
- | few | TRBJ2-7 | TRBV6-1 | CASHSGTEYYEQYF | TGTGCCAGCCACTCCGGGACGGAATACTACGAGCAGTACTTC
- | - | TRBJ1-1 | TRBV14 | CASSQWGPDRGAFF | TGTGCCAGCAGCCAGTGGGGGCCCGATCGGGGAGCTTTCTTT
- | - | TRBJ2-7 | TRBV11-2 | CASSLVLGGYYEQYF | TGTGCCAGCAGCTTAGTCCTGGGGGGTTACTACGAGCAGTACTTC
TRBD1 | few | TRBJ2-1 | TRBV7-2 | CASSSTDRGSTQFF | TGTGCCAGCAGCTCGACGGACAGGGGTTCGACGCAGTTCTTC
TRBD2 | once | TRBJ2-2 | TRBV4-3 | CASSQGRTSGRISGELFF | TGCGCCAGCAGCCAAGGCAGGACTAGCGGGAGAATTTCGGGGGAGCTGTTTTTT
- | - | TRBJ1-5 | TRBV7-9 | CASSFGENQPQHF | TGTGCCAGCAGCTTTGGAGAGAATCAGCCCCAGCATTTT
- | - | TRBJ2-7 | TRBV5-1 | CASSVNTYEQYF | TGCGCCAGCAGCGTGAACACCTACGAGCAGTACTTC
- | many | TRBJ1-2 | TRBV27 | CASSLGSGSYYGYTF | TGTGCCAGCAGTTTAGGGTCCGGGTCCTACTATGGCTACACCTTC